The entry below describes one TCR beta chain. Its antigen is still unknown. The junction had 5 bases not matched to a gene; V was cut back by 5 bases and J by 5 bases. Germline CDR1 is LNHDA and CDR2 is SQIVND (reference sequence). The CDR3 has 13 amino acids. This record belongs to a study of OX40 agonist ivuxolimab in advanced cancers. Across the study: Ivuxolimab, which is an agonistic anti-OX40 (CD134) antibody, was administered to the patients. Among those enrolled, mean age was about 62 years (range about 23 to 90) and 82.7% were male.

Here immunoSEQ multiplex PCR was the method, and the copy in TCRdb shows in-frame clones only, minus some. The sample carries more than 80,000 clones, roughly 93% recorded once. Study observations and caveats: The authors did not determine the antigen specificity of the expanded peripheral T cells.

The origin of this receptor is an adult with an advanced solid tumor such as melanoma, head and neck, liver or kidney cancer. The chain carries TRBV19 and TRBJ2-7; 8 nucleotides align to TRBD2. The specimen comprised CD4+ or CD8+ T cells sorted from blood, sampled in a trial of the OX40 agonist ivuxolimab. CDR3 coding DNA: TGTGCCAGTAGTGGTATCGGGGGGGACGAGCAGTACTTC. Translating it yields CASSGIGGDEQYF.